This T cell receptor (beta chain) emerged from a study of circulating tumor DNA in untreated peripheral T-cell lymphoma. Measured with immunoSEQ multiplex PCR; TCRdb has only the in-frame clones, and not every one. The sample includes approximately 10,000 clones, around four fifths of them seen just once. The length of the CDR3 is 14 residues. Germline loops: CDR1 MNHNS, CDR2 SASEGT. Tumor tissue was collected at baseline, before treatment began. Study outcomes and limitations: Tumor-specific clonotypes were found in less than 85% of patients.

A note on this clone: Its antigen is as yet unknown. A junction boundary mismatches the germline segment, possibly from a read error.

This chain uses TRBV6-1 with TRBJ1-1; a weak D match, TRBD1 (5 bases). This TCR derives from a human donor with peripheral T-cell lymphoma. The material sequenced was tumor tissue. The CDR3 sequence is CASSEGIGVTGAFF. CDR3 coding DNA: TGTGCCAGCAGTGAAGGAATAGGGGTGACTGGAGCTTTCTTT.